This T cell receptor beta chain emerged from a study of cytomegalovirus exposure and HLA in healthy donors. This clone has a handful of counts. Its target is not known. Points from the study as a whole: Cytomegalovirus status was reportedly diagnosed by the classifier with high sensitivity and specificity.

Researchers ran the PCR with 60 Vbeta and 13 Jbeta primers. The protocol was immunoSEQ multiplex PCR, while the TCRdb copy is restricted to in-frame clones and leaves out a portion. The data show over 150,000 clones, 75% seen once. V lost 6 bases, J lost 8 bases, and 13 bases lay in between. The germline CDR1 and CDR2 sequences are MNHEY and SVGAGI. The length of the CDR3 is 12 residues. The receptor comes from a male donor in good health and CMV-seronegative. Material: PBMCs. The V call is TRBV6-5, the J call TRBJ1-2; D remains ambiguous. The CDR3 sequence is CASSRSGLGYTF. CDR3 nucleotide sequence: TGTGCCAGCAGCCGGTCGGGGTTGGGCTACACCTTC.